Sequencing of this T cell receptor beta chain was carried out in a study of human T cells and chemical hapten exposure (dated by TCRdb to about 2021). Regarding the complete study: For sensitization, 2% DPC in acetone was applied to an approximately 2 cm by approximately 2 cm area of upper inner arm skin. This study followed changes in the peripheral blood TCR repertoire in vivo during primary and secondary sensitization of alopecia patients to the hapten diphenylcyclopropenone (DPC). Patient blood was sampled pre-sensitization (week 0) and at 2, 6 and about 24 weeks after DPC sensitization. Approximately 28 alopecia patients provided blood for TCR sequencing at one to four time points (pre-sensitization, 2, 6 and 24 weeks). Libraries were combined into a pool for sequencing, and differences in TCR yield between samples came mainly from small differences in library volumes within the pool. Both TCR alpha and TCR beta chains were sequenced from each blood RNA sample. Most of the patients in the cohort were female, and the cohort covered alopecia areata with under or over 50% scalp involvement, alopecia totalis and alopecia universalis. Patients additionally received weekly therapeutic DPC doses to the scalp throughout the approximately 25-week study period. Patch testing on the upper back used Finn chambers containing 0.01% DPC, with scoring done after 6 days according to International Contact Dermatitis Research Group standards.

The CDR3, cysteine through phenylalanine, is 14 amino acids long. Only CDR3 DNA remains: 42 bases, in frame from the first base. CDR1 and CDR2, looked up from the germline V gene (reference sequence), are SEHNR and FQNEAQ. V is reduced by 1 base and J by 12 bases, leaving a spacing of 13 bases between them. Overall results and qualifications from the work: Expanded TCRs formed significantly more large CDR3 similarity clusters than pre-sensitization or healthy control sets, consistent with antigen-driven responses. After repeated subsampling, the strength of the expansion versus patch-test correlation and the threshold at which it became significant changed. The number of PT1 expanded TCRs positively correlated with patch test score, significant at thresholds 8, 16 and 32 but not 4. DPC sensitization did not change how many TCRs were above 1 in 1000 frequency, and no evidence was found of alterations in global repertoire structure. All patients had alopecia, a presumed autoimmune disease, so their immune response might differ from that of healthy individuals.

The method was RACE. TCRdb names NextSeq 500 as the instrument used. During library preparation, unique molecular identifiers were attached to individual cDNA molecules so that TCRs could be counted in a quantitative, reproducible way. Per the authors' processing: Samples had a median of approximately 96,000 TCRs, with a range from about 23,224 to 700,000. The Decombinator software suite was used to annotate the V, J and CDR3 of the TCR reads. To make PS versus PT1 abundance plots, every sample was subsampled to the same number of TCRs (28,000). Expanded TCRs were defined as absent before sensitization and observed at least eight times at the 2-week time point. TCRdb's own reprocessing of the public reads used fastp at Q25 and MiXCR and kept productive beta chains. Duplicate CDR3 protein sequences are folded into a single record with the most common DNA and genes. TCRdb, not the authors, supplied the V and J calls. The sample table lists 56,000 or so distinct CDR3 sequences, more than 9% of them with a count of one. The ten largest clonotypes hold more than 9% of the sample.

The intended sense of this specimen's time point label: pre-sensitization, week 0. The treatment or condition tag for this specimen amounts to: therapeutic diphenylcyclopropenone sensitization with weekly scalp DPC. Total RNA was extracted from unfractionated whole blood that had been collected in Tempus Blood RNA tubes. At each patch-test visit, blood was drawn before the patch test was applied. Patients were eligible if aged 18 to 70, diagnosed with alopecia and judged suitable for DPC therapy, and pregnant patients were excluded. As to this clonotype: Its antigen target is currently unknown. Base qualities are not provided; no much larger clone lies one nucleotide away.

The sequence joins TRBV7-9 to TRBJ1-6; matching of 5 bases hints at TRBD1 as the D gene. Sequenced material: whole blood, taken in connection with sensitization to the hapten diphenylcyclopropenone (DPC). This TCR was recovered from a woman under 40 with alopecia areata. Some clones in this sample may be carry-over from other donors' samples. The CDR3 protein is CASSLDSGAGPLHF. The DNA reads TGTGCCAGCAGCTTAGACTCCGGGGCGGGACCCCTCCACTTT.